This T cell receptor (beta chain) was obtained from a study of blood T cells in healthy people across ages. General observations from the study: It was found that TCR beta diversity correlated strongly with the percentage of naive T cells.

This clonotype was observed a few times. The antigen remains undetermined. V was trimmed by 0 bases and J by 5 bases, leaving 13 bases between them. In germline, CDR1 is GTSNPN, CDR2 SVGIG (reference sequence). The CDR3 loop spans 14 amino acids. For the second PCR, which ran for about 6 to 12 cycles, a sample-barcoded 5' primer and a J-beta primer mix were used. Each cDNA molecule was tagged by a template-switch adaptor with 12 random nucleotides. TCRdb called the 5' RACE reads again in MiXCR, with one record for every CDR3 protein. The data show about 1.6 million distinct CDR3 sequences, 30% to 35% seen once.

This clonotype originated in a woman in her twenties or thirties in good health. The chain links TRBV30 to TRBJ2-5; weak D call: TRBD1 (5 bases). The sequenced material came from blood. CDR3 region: CAWSVRRPGETQYF. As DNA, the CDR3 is TGTGCCTGGAGTGTACGCAGGCCAGGGGAGACCCAGTACTTC.